Below, 20 T cell receptor beta chains from the same sample are listed, as sequenced in a study of T cell responses to AZD1222 COVID-19 vaccine (dated by TCRdb to about 2021). The sample's time point label, in plain terms: about 28 days (+/-7) after the second vaccine dose. The library was generated by the immunoSEQ multiplex PCR assay. TCRdb retrieved this table from immuneACCESS and kept in-frame rearrangements only. Not all clones are present; in checked studies, unresolved V genes account for under half, and no reason is known for the remainder. This sample lists fewer than 180,000 clones; 92% were detected once. 2.5% to 3.5% of the sample is held by the ten biggest clonotypes. This specimen was peripheral blood, taken 28 days after the second AZD1222 dose. These receptors came from an adult who received the AZD1222 COVID-19 vaccine.

The chain uses TRBV18 and TRBJ1-1; D call uncertain. V shed 6 bases and J shed 1 base, with 9 bases lying between them. Germline CDR1 KGHSH, CDR2 LQKENI. CDR3 length equals 13 residues. The CDR3 bases are TGTGCCAGCTCCCAAACACAGAACACTGAAGCTTTCTTT. It translates to CASSQTQNTEAFF.

This chain uses TRBV19 with TRBJ1-4; D is undetermined. V lost 2 bases and J lost 4, with 8 bases in between. The CDR3 runs to 14 residues. Looked up from germline, CDR1 is LNHDA and CDR2 is SQIVND (reference sequence). The CDR3 nucleotides are TGTGCCAGTAGTATACAGGCCCTTAATGAAAAACTGTTTTTT. Translation gives CASSIQALNEKLFF. Full variable domain (missing parts from reference TRBV19 and TRBJ1-4): DGGITQSPKYLFRKEGQNVTLSCEQNLNHDAMYWYRQDPGQGLRLIYYSQIVNDFQKGDIAEGYSVSREKKESFPLTVTSAQKNPTAFYLCASSIQALNEKLFFGSGTQLSVL.

The chain combines TRBV24-1 with TRBJ2-5; no clear D gene. Deletions cut 1 base from V and 4 bases from J, with 9 bases between. Germline V gives CDR1 KGHDR, CDR2 SFDVKD. This CDR3 has 14 amino acids. The CDR3 sequence is CATSDLTGGETQYF. The CDR3 DNA follows: TGTGCCACCAGTGATTTAACGGGTGGAGAGACCCAGTACTTC.

The CDR3, as DNA: TGTGCCAGCAGTCCGATCGATGAGCAGTTCTTC. Residues: CASSPIDEQFF. This sequence joins TRBV28 and TRBJ2-1; D unresolved. The CDR3 totals 11 residues. The germline V gene encodes CDR1 MDHEN and CDR2 SYDVKM. V shed 5 bases and J shed 8 bases, with 7 bases lying between them.

This chain connects TRBV5-1 to TRBJ2-7, with D perhaps matching TRBD1 (7 bases). Trimming took 0 bases from V and 7 from J, leaving 23 bases between them. There are 17 residues in the CDR3. Germline V gives CDR1 SGHRS, CDR2 YFSETQ. The CDR3 DNA is TGCGCCAGCAGCTTGGGCCGGACCCTGACAGGGAGCGGGGAGCAGTACTTC. Its protein product is CASSLGRTLTGSGEQYF.

The sample holds one count of this clone. The sample holds other DNA sequences that translate to the same CDR3. The V and J genes are TRBV28 and TRBJ1-5; TRBD1 aligns across 8 bases. The junction had 6 bases not matched to a gene; V was cut back by 4 bases and J by 7 bases. Germline V gene sequence: CDR1 MDHEN, CDR2 SYDVKM. The CDR3 runs 14 residues. CDR3 nucleotide sequence: TGTGCCAGCAGTTCCGGACAGGGCTCCCAGCCCCAGCATTTT. Translating it yields CASSSGQGSQPQHF.

The rearrangement links TRBV3-1 (or the pseudogene TRBV3-2) to TRBJ1-1; weak D call: TRBD1 (5 bases). Germline CDR1 and CDR2: LGHDT and YNNKEL (reference sequence). V lost 1 base and J 5 bases, leaving 20 bases between the germline ends. The CDR3 covers 17 residues. The CDR3 DNA reads TGTGCCAGCAGCCAAGTGCCAGGGAGGGGACCCGGGACTGAAGCTTTCTTT. This sequence encodes CASSQVPGRGPGTEAFF.

This clone turned up a few times. The genes are TRBV2 and TRBJ2-1, with 9 positions matching TRBD1. The junction had 12 bases not matched to a gene; V was cut back by 4 bases and J by 8 bases. Germline V gene lookup returns CDR1 SNHLY and CDR2 FYNNEI. The CDR3 loop spans 16 amino acids. The CDR3 DNA follows: TGTGCCAGCAGTGCCCTAACGGTGCGGACAGGGGATGAGCAGTTCTTC. The encoded protein is CASSALTVRTGDEQFF.

The chain employs TRBV5-1 and TRBJ1-2; 10 nucleotides agree with TRBD1. The CDR3 runs to 13 residues. The junction had 0 bases not matched to a gene; V was cut back by 0 bases and J by 7 bases. Germline V gene data show CDR1 as SGHRS and CDR2 as YFSETQ. The CDR3 DNA reads TGCGCCAGCAGCTTGGGACAGGGGGCTGGCTACACCTTC. Amino acids: CASSLGQGAGYTF.

The chain has TRBV10-3 and TRBJ2-7; D assignment may be TRBD1 or TRBD2 (6 bases each). Deletions cut 0 bases from V and 2 bases from J, with 20 bases between. The CDR3 runs 18 residues. Per germline, CDR1 ENHRY and CDR2 SYGVKD. CDR3 DNA sequence: TGTGCCATCAGTGAGTCAAGAGGAAGGGGGGAGACCCCCTACGAGCAGTACTTC. It yields the protein CAISESRGRGETPYEQYF.

This clone was recorded only once. J is TRBJ2-1 and V is TRBV7-9; 12 bases line up with TRBD2. Losses at the gene ends were 5 bases for V and 1 base for J; bases not matched to a gene: 6. The CDR3 has 17 amino acids. CDR1 SEHNR and CDR2 FQNEAQ come from the germline V gene (reference sequence). CDR3 nucleotides: TGTGCCAGCAGCCCCGGGACTAGCGGGTCTTCCTACAATGAGCAGTTCTTC. This codes for CASSPGTSGSSYNEQFF.

The chain recombines TRBV2 with TRBJ2-6, with a possible D match to TRBD2 (6 bases). Trimming stripped 3 bases from V and 3 bases from J, with 15 bases between. There are 17 residues in the CDR3. Germline assignment: CDR1 SNHLY and CDR2 FYNNEI. CDR3 in DNA: TGTGCCAGCAGTGAGGTGGGACTGTCTTTTGGGGCCAACGTCCTGACTTTC. This translates into CASSEVGLSFGANVLTF.

Here the CDR3 reads CASSTTGSYEQYF. For the CDR3, the DNA is TGTGCCAGCAGTACCACTGGTTCCTACGAGCAGTACTTC. V is TRBV7-9 and J is TRBJ2-7; no clear D. Germline CDR1 and CDR2: SEHNR and FQNEAQ (reference sequence). Deletions cut 6 bases from V and 1 base from J, with 10 bases between. This CDR3 has 13 amino acids.

This chain uses TRBV30 with TRBJ1-6, with D possibly being TRBD1 (5 bases). Germline V gene data show CDR1 as GTSNPN and CDR2 as SVGIG (reference sequence). V was clipped by 2 bases and J by 6 bases, with 14 bases between them. The CDR3 loop spans 15 amino acids. The CDR3 DNA sequence: TGTGCCTGGAGTTATAGGGACTCTTTTAATTCACCCCTCCACTTT. It translates to CAWSYRDSFNSPLHF.

The V and J genes are TRBV7-2 and TRBJ2-6; no clear D gene. In germline, CDR1 is SGHTA, CDR2 FQGNSA. Trimming stripped 3 bases from V and 0 bases from J, with 15 bases between. The CDR3 is made up of 18 amino acids. CDR3 coding DNA: TGTGCCAGCAGCTTTACGGGCACACCCAACTCTGGGGCCAACGTCCTGACTTTC. Translation gives CASSFTGTPNSGANVLTF.

The genes are TRBV11-3 and TRBJ1-2, with TRBD1 as a possible D gene (6 bases). Germline lookup yields CDR1 SGHNT and CDR2 YENEEA. V was clipped by 5 bases and J by 2 bases, with 9 bases between them. This CDR3 region has 13 residues. CDR3: CASSPQGNYGYTF. CDR3 DNA sequence: TGTGCCAGCAGCCCACAGGGCAACTATGGCTACACCTTC.

The genes are TRBV9 and TRBJ2-2; D unresolved. This CDR3 region has 16 residues. Trimming left V 4 bases short and J 1 base short, with 14 bases between. Per germline, CDR1 SGDLS and CDR2 YYNGEE. Written as DNA, the CDR3 is TGTGCCAGCAGCCTTAGATCACTAAAGAACACCGGGGAGCTGTTTTTT. Translation gives CASSLRSLKNTGELFF.

This clone is a singleton in its sample. The chain is built from TRBV24-1 and TRBJ2-5; TRBD2 matches 11 bases. The germline CDR1 and CDR2 sequences are KGHDR and SFDVKD. The CDR3 covers 14 residues. V dropped 9 bases and J dropped 4; count of bases not matched to a gene: 6. The CDR3 loop is CATSTSGNRETQYF. The DNA for the CDR3 is TGTGCCACCTCGACTAGCGGGAATCGAGAGACCCAGTACTTC.

V is TRBV5-1 and J is TRBJ2-1; possibly TRBD2 for D (6 bases). Trimming took off 4 bases at V and 9 bases at J, with 17 bases between the two ends. The germline V gene has CDR1 SGHRS and CDR2 YFSETQ. CDR3 size: 14 residues. The CDR3: CASSKNIGGPEQFF. The CDR3 coding sequence is TGCGCCAGCAGCAAAAATATCGGGGGTCCTGAGCAGTTCTTC.

The chain is built from TRBV4-3 and TRBJ2-7; TRBD1 aligns across 8 bases. Germline loops: CDR1 LGHNA, CDR2 YSLEER. CDR3 length: 16 residues. V lost 3 bases, J lost 3 bases, and 10 bases stayed unmatched. The CDR3 region is CASSHDQGAGYYEQYF. For the CDR3, the DNA is TGCGCCAGCAGCCACGACCAGGGGGCTGGTTACTACGAGCAGTACTTC.